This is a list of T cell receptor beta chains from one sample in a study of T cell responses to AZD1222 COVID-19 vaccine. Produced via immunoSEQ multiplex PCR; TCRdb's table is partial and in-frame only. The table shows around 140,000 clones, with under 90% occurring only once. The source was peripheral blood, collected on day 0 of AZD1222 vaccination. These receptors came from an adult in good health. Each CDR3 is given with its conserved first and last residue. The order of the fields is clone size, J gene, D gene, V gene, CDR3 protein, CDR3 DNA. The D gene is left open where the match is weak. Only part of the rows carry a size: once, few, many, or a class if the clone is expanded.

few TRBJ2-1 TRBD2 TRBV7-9 CASSPHAGEFF TGTGCCAGCAGTCCCCACGCGGGGGAGTTCTTC
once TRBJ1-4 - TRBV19 CASSSPPWAEKLFF TGTGCCAGTAGTTCCCCGCCCTGGGCTGAAAAACTGTTTTTT
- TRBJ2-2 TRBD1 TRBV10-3 CAISSPGQRTGELFF TGTGCCATCAGTTCGCCGGGACAGCGCACCGGGGAGCTGTTTTTT
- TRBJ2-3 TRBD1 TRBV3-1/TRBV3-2 CASSQAGGGKDTQYF TGTGCCAGCAGCCAAGCAGGGGGTGGCAAAGATACGCAGTATTTT
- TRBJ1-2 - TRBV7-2 CASNPRGSNYGYTF TGTGCCAGCAATCCGCGGGGCTCTAACTATGGCTACACCTTC
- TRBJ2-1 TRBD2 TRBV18 CASSQEAGGQFF TGTGCCAGCTCACAGGAAGCGGGGGGGCAGTTCTTC
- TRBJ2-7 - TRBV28 CASRQIGTTYEQYF TGTGCCAGCAGACAGATCGGCACCACCTACGAGCAGTACTTC
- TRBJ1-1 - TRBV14 CASSQAGREAFF TGTGCCAGCAGCCAAGCAGGGAGGGAAGCTTTCTTT
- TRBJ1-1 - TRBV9 CASTSGHSSSLNTEAFF TGTGCCAGCACCTCGGGACATTCGTCAAGTCTGAACACTGAAGCTTTCTTT
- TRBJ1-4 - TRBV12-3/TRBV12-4 CASSMDLYRREF TGTGCCAGCAGTATGGACCTTTATCGGCGCGAATTT
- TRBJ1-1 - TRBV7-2 CASSPGRIEAFF TGTGCCAGCAGCCCCGGACGGATTGAAGCTTTCTTT
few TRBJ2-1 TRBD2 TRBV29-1 CSVARLAGGPHEQFF TGCAGCGTTGCCAGACTAGCGGGGGGGCCGCATGAGCAGTTCTTC
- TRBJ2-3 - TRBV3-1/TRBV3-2 CASSREGVAGATDTQYF TGTGCCAGCAGCCGAGAGGGGGTGGCTGGGGCCACAGATACGCAGTATTTT
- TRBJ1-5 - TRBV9 CASSVEVNQPQHF TGTGCCAGCAGCGTAGAGGTGAATCAGCCCCAGCATTTT
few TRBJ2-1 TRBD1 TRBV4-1 CASSQGQGSWDEQFF TGCGCCAGCAGCCAAGGACAGGGAAGTTGGGATGAGCAGTTCTTC
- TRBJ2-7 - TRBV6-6 CASSFMGEQYF TGTGCCAGCAGTTTCATGGGTGAGCAGTACTTC
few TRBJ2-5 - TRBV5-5 CASIPGGVQETQYF TGTGCCAGCATCCCCGGCGGAGTCCAAGAGACCCAGTACTTC
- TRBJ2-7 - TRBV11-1 CASSSRSGLYSYEQYF TGTGCCAGCAGCTCCAGGTCGGGGTTGTACTCCTACGAGCAGTACTTC
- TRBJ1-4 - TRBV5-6 CASSLEGNPEKLFF TGTGCCAGCAGCTTGGAGGGGAACCCCGAAAAACTGTTTTTT
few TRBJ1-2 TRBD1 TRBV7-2 CASSYRTGGNYGYTF TGTGCCAGCAGCTACCGGACAGGGGGAAACTATGGCTACACCTTC
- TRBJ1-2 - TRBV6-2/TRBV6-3 CASSYRVGWYTF TGTGCCAGCAGTTACCGGGTAGGCTGGTACACCTTC
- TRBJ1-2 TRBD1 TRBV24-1 CATSDARQGLVYGYTF TGTGCCACCAGTGATGCCAGACAGGGTCTGGTCTATGGCTACACCTTC
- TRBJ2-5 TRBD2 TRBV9 CASSVGLAGGHETQYF TGTGCCAGTTCAGTTGGACTAGCGGGGGGGCACGAGACCCAGTACTTC
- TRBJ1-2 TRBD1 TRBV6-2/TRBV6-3 CASSYDRGLLVGGYTF TGTGCCAGCAGTTACGACAGGGGGCTATTAGTTGGAGGCTACACCTTC
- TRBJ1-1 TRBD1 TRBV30 CAWSRTGFDEAFF TGTGCCTGGAGCCGGACAGGGTTTGATGAAGCTTTCTTT
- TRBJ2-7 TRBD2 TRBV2 CASTTSVGSYEQYF TGTGCCAGCACTACTAGCGTAGGGTCCTACGAGCAGTACTTC
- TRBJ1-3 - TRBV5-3 CARSLEDTSSGNTIYF TGTGCCAGAAGCTTGGAGGACACGAGCTCTGGAAACACCATATATTTT
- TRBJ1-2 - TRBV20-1 CSASEAGGYTF TGCAGTGCTAGCGAGGCGGGTGGCTACACCTTC
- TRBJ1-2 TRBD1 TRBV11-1 CASSLGAGGHYGYTF TGTGCCAGCAGCTTAGGAGCAGGGGGCCATTATGGCTACACCTTC
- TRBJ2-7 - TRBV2 CASSELPGLYEQYF TGTGCCAGCAGTGAGTTGCCAGGCCTCTACGAGCAGTACTTC
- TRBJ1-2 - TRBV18 CASSPQAPRNYGYTF TGTGCCAGCTCACCCCAGGCCCCCAGGAACTATGGCTACACCTTC
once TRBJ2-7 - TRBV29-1 CSVDEDIGGEQYF TGCAGCGTTGATGAAGACATAGGAGGCGAGCAGTACTTC
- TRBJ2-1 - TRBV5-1 CASSSEKGEQFF TGCGCCAGCAGCTCCGAAAAGGGTGAGCAGTTCTTC
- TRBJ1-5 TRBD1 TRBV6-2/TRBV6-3 CASSLGQEQPQHF TGTGCCAGCAGTCTGGGACAGGAGCAGCCCCAGCATTTT
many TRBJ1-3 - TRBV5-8 CASSIQGWASGNTIYF TGTGCCAGCAGCATTCAGGGTTGGGCCTCTGGAAACACCATATATTTT
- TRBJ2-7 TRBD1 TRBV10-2 CASSDTTGGSFSGEQYF TGCGCCAGCAGTGATACGACAGGGGGCAGCTTTTCCGGCGAGCAGTACTTC
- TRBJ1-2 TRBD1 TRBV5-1 CASSLGTGYGYTF TGCGCCAGCAGCTTGGGGACAGGGTATGGCTACACCTTC
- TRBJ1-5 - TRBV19 CASSIRSAEPQHF TGTGCCAGTAGTATACGGAGCGCGGAGCCCCAGCATTTT